This T cell receptor beta chain comes out of a study of T cell responses to AZD1222 COVID-19 vaccine. Germline CDR1 is LNHNV and CDR2 is YYDKDF (reference sequence). The CDR3 has 15 amino acids. Trimming removed 4 bases from V and 2 bases from J; junction bases left unmatched: 6. This table comes from immunoSEQ multiplex PCR, and its TCRdb copy is limited to in-frame clones, with some not included. The sample has 90,000 to 150,000 clones, 88% seen once. The study, taken as a whole, reports: With dominance at 160-218 and 743-854, vaccine-associated CD4 TCRs spanned spike.

Concerning this clone itself: Antigen unknown.

The clonotype originates from an adult who received the AZD1222 COVID-19 vaccine. This sample comprised peripheral blood, obtained 28 days after the second AZD1222 dose. The chain couples TRBV15 to TRBJ1-2; 8 bases match TRBD1. In nucleotides, the CDR3 is TGTGCCACCAGCACCCGGACAGGGTCGAACTATGGCTACACCTTC. Its translation: CATSTRTGSNYGYTF.